Listed below are T cell receptor beta chains from one sample, sequenced in a study of OX40 agonist ivuxolimab in advanced cancers. Clones were read by immunoSEQ multiplex PCR, and TCRdb kept only the in-frame ones, dropping some. The data show 65,000 to 95,000 clones, with approximately 85% seen just once and roughly 5.5% held by the top ten. The material sequenced was CD4+ or CD8+ T cells sorted from blood, taken in a trial of the OX40 agonist ivuxolimab. The receptors were sampled from an adult with an advanced solid tumor such as melanoma, head and neck, liver or kidney cancer. Each CDR3 is given with its conserved first and last residue. A D gene is named only where the DNA matches it firmly. Where a row states a size, it is once, few, many or the class of an expanded clone; other rows omit it.

j_call: TRBJ2-4
clone_size: NA
v_call: TRBV18
d_call: NA
cdr3_aa: CASSGDLLAKNIQYF
cdr3_nt: TGTGCCAGCTCAGGGGACCTACTAGCCAAAAACATTCAGTACTTC

j_call: TRBJ1-1
clone_size: once
v_call: TRBV7-9
d_call: TRBD1
cdr3_aa: CASSSGQDRTEAFF
cdr3_nt: TGTGCCAGCAGCTCCGGACAGGACCGGACTGAAGCTTTCTTT

j_call: TRBJ2-1
clone_size: few
v_call: TRBV9
d_call: NA
cdr3_aa: CASGPGTEQFF
cdr3_nt: TGTGCCAGCGGACCAGGGACTGAGCAGTTCTTC

j_call: TRBJ1-1
clone_size: medium-sized
v_call: TRBV30
d_call: NA
cdr3_aa: CAWSYEGVDTEAFF
cdr3_nt: TGTGCCTGGAGTTATGAGGGTGTGGACACTGAAGCTTTCTTT

j_call: TRBJ2-1
clone_size: NA
v_call: TRBV5-1
d_call: NA
cdr3_aa: CASSLIWTTNNEQFF
cdr3_nt: TGCGCCAGCAGCTTGATTTGGACAACTAACAATGAGCAGTTCTTC

j_call: TRBJ2-1
clone_size: NA
v_call: TRBV27
d_call: NA
cdr3_aa: CASSPSNYLNNEQFF
cdr3_nt: TGTGCCAGCAGTCCCTCCAACTATTTAAACAATGAGCAGTTCTTC

j_call: TRBJ2-7
clone_size: NA
v_call: TRBV7-9
d_call: TRBD2
cdr3_aa: CASSKILSSGGDEQYF
cdr3_nt: TGTGCCAGCAGCAAGATCCTTTCAAGCGGGGGCGACGAGCAGTACTTC

j_call: TRBJ2-5
clone_size: few
v_call: TRBV2
d_call: TRBD1
cdr3_aa: CASSRDRVETQYF
cdr3_nt: TGTGCCAGCAGTAGGGACAGGGTAGAGACCCAGTACTTC

j_call: TRBJ2-7
clone_size: NA
v_call: TRBV19
d_call: NA
cdr3_aa: CASSIVGGSYEQYF
cdr3_nt: TGTGCCAGTAGTATAGTCGGGGGCTCCTACGAGCAGTACTTC

j_call: TRBJ1-5
clone_size: NA
v_call: TRBV6-1
d_call: TRBD1
cdr3_aa: CASSAFGQGPPNQPQHF
cdr3_nt: TGTGCCAGCAGTGCCTTCGGACAGGGGCCCCCAAATCAGCCCCAGCATTTT

j_call: TRBJ1-2
clone_size: NA
v_call: TRBV29-1
d_call: NA
cdr3_aa: CSVPLPGDGYTF
cdr3_nt: TGCAGCGTCCCCTTGCCGGGCGATGGCTACACCTTC

j_call: TRBJ2-7
clone_size: NA
v_call: TRBV14
d_call: NA
cdr3_aa: CASSQDWGRPLSEQYF
cdr3_nt: TGTGCCAGCAGCCAAGATTGGGGGAGACCCTTGTCCGAGCAGTACTTC

j_call: TRBJ2-2
clone_size: NA
v_call: TRBV5-1
d_call: NA
cdr3_aa: CASSVDTANTGELFF
cdr3_nt: TGCGCCAGCAGCGTGGACACCGCGAACACCGGGGAGCTGTTTTTT

j_call: TRBJ1-1
clone_size: few
v_call: TRBV5-1
d_call: NA
cdr3_aa: CASSLAGGASTEAFF
cdr3_nt: TGCGCCAGCAGCTTGGCTGGGGGGGCGAGTACTGAAGCTTTCTTT

j_call: TRBJ2-6
clone_size: NA
v_call: TRBV6-7
d_call: NA
cdr3_aa: CASSRFRYLQSRANVLTF
cdr3_nt: TGTGCCAGCAGTAGGTTTAGGTATTTACAAAGTCGGGCCAACGTCCTGACTTTC

j_call: TRBJ1-3
clone_size: NA
v_call: TRBV12-5
d_call: NA
cdr3_aa: CASSIGGTGNTIYF
cdr3_nt: TGTGCTAGTAGCATAGGGGGAACCGGAAACACCATATATTTT

j_call: TRBJ2-2
clone_size: NA
v_call: TRBV7-8
d_call: TRBD2
cdr3_aa: CASISTSLNTGELFF
cdr3_nt: TGTGCCAGCATATCGACTAGCCTAAACACCGGGGAGCTGTTTTTT

j_call: TRBJ1-2
clone_size: NA
v_call: TRBV7-9
d_call: NA
cdr3_aa: CASSLGPGGYTF
cdr3_nt: TGTGCCAGCAGCTTAGGACCCGGGGGCTACACCTTC

j_call: TRBJ1-2
clone_size: NA
v_call: TRBV30
d_call: NA
cdr3_aa: CAWSVEGPWGYTF
cdr3_nt: TGTGCCTGGAGTGTGGAGGGGCCCTGGGGCTACACCTTC

j_call: TRBJ2-3
clone_size: once
v_call: TRBV7-8
d_call: NA
cdr3_aa: CASSQPGAGTDTQYF
cdr3_nt: TGTGCCAGCAGCCAACCGGGGGCGGGCACAGATACGCAGTATTTT

j_call: TRBJ1-5
clone_size: NA
v_call: TRBV27
d_call: TRBD1
cdr3_aa: CASSSGGGQPQHF
cdr3_nt: TGTGCCAGCAGTTCAGGGGGCGGACAGCCCCAGCATTTT

j_call: TRBJ2-7
clone_size: few
v_call: TRBV5-1
d_call: NA
cdr3_aa: CASSLEWLGDYEQYF
cdr3_nt: TGCGCCAGCAGCTTGGAGTGGTTGGGTGACTACGAGCAGTACTTC

j_call: TRBJ2-7
clone_size: NA
v_call: TRBV15
d_call: NA
cdr3_aa: CATSRDSGYEQYF
cdr3_nt: TGTGCCACCAGCAGAGATTCAGGGTACGAGCAGTACTTC

j_call: TRBJ1-2
clone_size: many
v_call: TRBV21-1
d_call: NA
cdr3_aa: CASSKNPDRVYGYTF
cdr3_nt: TGTGCCAGCAGCAAAAATCCGGACAGGGTCTATGGCTACACCTTC

j_call: TRBJ2-2
clone_size: few
v_call: TRBV9
d_call: NA
cdr3_aa: CASSVEGSGELFF
cdr3_nt: TGTGCCAGCAGCGTAGAGGGGAGCGGGGAGCTGTTTTTT

j_call: TRBJ1-1
clone_size: few
v_call: TRBV19
d_call: TRBD1
cdr3_aa: CASSPGGKAFF
cdr3_nt: TGTGCCAGTAGTCCAGGGGGTAAAGCTTTCTTT

j_call: TRBJ2-7
clone_size: NA
v_call: TRBV18
d_call: NA
cdr3_aa: CASSQGYPYEQYF
cdr3_nt: TGTGCCAGCTCACAGGGGTATCCCTACGAGCAGTACTTC

j_call: TRBJ2-1
clone_size: NA
v_call: TRBV21-1
d_call: NA
cdr3_aa: CASSHYGPVILALHLKAIYEQFF
cdr3_nt: TGTGCCAGCAGTCACTACGGGCCAGTAATACTCGCCTTACATTTAAAAGCTATCTATGAGCAGTTCTTC

j_call: TRBJ2-7
clone_size: NA
v_call: TRBV9
d_call: TRBD1
cdr3_aa: CASSFPRDRGIIYEQYF
cdr3_nt: TGTGCCAGCAGCTTTCCTCGGGACAGGGGGATAATATACGAGCAGTACTTC

j_call: TRBJ2-5
clone_size: NA
v_call: TRBV19
d_call: NA
cdr3_aa: CASSWGGLQETQYF
cdr3_nt: TGTGCCAGTAGTTGGGGGGGGCTCCAAGAGACCCAGTACTTC

j_call: TRBJ1-5
clone_size: NA
v_call: TRBV12-5
d_call: NA
cdr3_aa: CASGLVSGIGNQPQHF
cdr3_nt: TGTGCTAGTGGTTTGGTATCGGGGATTGGCAATCAGCCCCAGCATTTT

j_call: TRBJ2-7
clone_size: NA
v_call: TRBV6-1
d_call: TRBD1
cdr3_aa: CASSELRTGTYEQYF
cdr3_nt: TGTGCCAGCAGTGAACTGAGGACAGGGACCTACGAGCAGTACTTC

j_call: TRBJ2-5
clone_size: NA
v_call: TRBV7-2
d_call: NA
cdr3_aa: CASSLDGGLGETQYF
cdr3_nt: TGTGCCAGCAGCTTAGATGGCGGGCTGGGAGAGACCCAGTACTTC

j_call: TRBJ1-2
clone_size: few
v_call: TRBV9
d_call: TRBD1
cdr3_aa: CASSVGNRGDYGYTF
cdr3_nt: TGTGCCAGCAGCGTAGGGAACAGGGGGGACTATGGCTACACCTTC

j_call: TRBJ1-2
clone_size: NA
v_call: TRBV5-6
d_call: TRBD1
cdr3_aa: CASSGDSYGYTF
cdr3_nt: TGTGCCAGCAGCGGGGACAGTTATGGCTACACCTTC

j_call: TRBJ1-1
clone_size: NA
v_call: TRBV7-6
d_call: NA
cdr3_aa: CASSLRGGGLKTEAFF
cdr3_nt: TGTGCCAGCAGCTTACGAGGTGGGGGGCTGAAGACTGAAGCTTTCTTT

j_call: TRBJ2-1
clone_size: NA
v_call: TRBV11-2
d_call: TRBD1
cdr3_aa: CASRGQGANEQFF
cdr3_nt: TGTGCCAGTCGGGGACAGGGGGCCAATGAGCAGTTCTTC

j_call: TRBJ2-3
clone_size: NA
v_call: TRBV7-2
d_call: TRBD2
cdr3_aa: CASSSRAGRADTQYF
cdr3_nt: TGTGCCAGCAGCTCCCGGGCAGGGAGGGCAGATACGCAGTATTTT

j_call: TRBJ2-2
clone_size: once
v_call: TRBV6-5
d_call: NA
cdr3_aa: CASSYSGGRTGELFF
cdr3_nt: TGTGCCAGCAGTTACTCGGGGGGTCGAACCGGGGAGCTGTTTTTT

j_call: TRBJ2-1
clone_size: NA
v_call: TRBV27
d_call: NA
cdr3_aa: CASGPRGSPSNEQFF
cdr3_nt: TGTGCCAGCGGGCCCCGAGGCTCCCCTTCCAATGAGCAGTTCTTC

j_call: TRBJ2-1
clone_size: NA
v_call: TRBV5-1
d_call: TRBD2
cdr3_aa: CASSSGLAGEGNEQFF
cdr3_nt: TGCGCCAGCAGCTCTGGACTAGCGGGAGAGGGCAATGAGCAGTTCTTC

j_call: TRBJ2-5
clone_size: NA
v_call: TRBV19
d_call: NA
cdr3_aa: CASSMREVSGTQYF
cdr3_nt: TGTGCCAGTAGTATGAGGGAGGTGAGCGGGACCCAGTACTTC

j_call: TRBJ2-7
clone_size: medium-sized
v_call: TRBV6-5
d_call: NA
cdr3_aa: CASSYSLSDYEQYF
cdr3_nt: TGTGCCAGCAGTTACTCGCTCTCGGACTACGAGCAGTACTTC

j_call: TRBJ2-7
clone_size: NA
v_call: TRBV4-3
d_call: TRBD1
cdr3_aa: CASSQLSDRGLYEQYF
cdr3_nt: TGCGCCAGCAGCCAACTCTCTGACAGGGGGCTCTACGAGCAGTACTTC

j_call: TRBJ1-1
clone_size: once
v_call: TRBV5-6
d_call: NA
cdr3_aa: CASSLSVQSTEAFF
cdr3_nt: TGTGCCAGCAGCTTGTCAGTACAGTCAACTGAAGCTTTCTTT

j_call: TRBJ2-2
clone_size: NA
v_call: TRBV4-3
d_call: NA
cdr3_aa: CASSPRPLGPRDTGELFF
cdr3_nt: TGCGCCAGCAGCCCACGACCCTTGGGGCCTCGGGACACCGGGGAGCTGTTTTTT

j_call: TRBJ1-2
clone_size: few
v_call: TRBV27
d_call: NA
cdr3_aa: CASSQLGGGYGYTF
cdr3_nt: TGTGCCAGCAGTCAACTTGGAGGCGGCTATGGCTACACCTTC

j_call: TRBJ1-6
clone_size: NA
v_call: TRBV5-1
d_call: TRBD1
cdr3_aa: CASSSGQGANSPLHF
cdr3_nt: TGCGCCAGCAGCTCAGGACAGGGGGCGAATTCACCCCTCCACTTT

j_call: TRBJ1-5
clone_size: NA
v_call: TRBV7-8
d_call: NA
cdr3_aa: CASRLGASNQPQHF
cdr3_nt: TGTGCCAGCAGATTAGGGGCTAGCAATCAGCCCCAGCATTTT

j_call: TRBJ2-7
clone_size: NA
v_call: TRBV5-5
d_call: TRBD1
cdr3_aa: CASSLETGDYEQYF
cdr3_nt: TGTGCCAGCAGCTTGGAGACAGGGGACTACGAGCAGTACTTC

j_call: TRBJ2-4
clone_size: NA
v_call: TRBV19
d_call: TRBD2
cdr3_aa: CASRSTSTGAKNIQYF
cdr3_nt: TGTGCCAGTAGGTCGACTAGCACGGGAGCCAAAAACATTCAGTACTTC

j_call: TRBJ2-1
clone_size: few
v_call: TRBV7-2
d_call: TRBD2
cdr3_aa: CASSERGFSYNEQFF
cdr3_nt: TGTGCCAGCAGCGAGCGGGGGTTCTCCTACAATGAGCAGTTCTTC

j_call: TRBJ2-4
clone_size: NA
v_call: TRBV11-2
d_call: TRBD1
cdr3_aa: CASSLDSVRGGLAKNIQYF
cdr3_nt: TGTGCCAGCAGCTTAGATTCTGTGAGAGGGGGCCTAGCCAAAAACATTCAGTACTTC

j_call: TRBJ1-5
clone_size: NA
v_call: TRBV25-1
d_call: NA
cdr3_aa: CASSEPVSHSNQPQHF
cdr3_nt: TGTGCCAGCAGTGAACCCGTCTCCCATAGCAATCAGCCCCAGCATTTT

j_call: TRBJ1-4
clone_size: NA
v_call: TRBV4-1
d_call: NA
cdr3_aa: CASSQPQGLNEKLFF
cdr3_nt: TGCGCCAGCAGCCAACCTCAGGGCTTGAATGAAAAACTGTTTTTT

j_call: TRBJ2-7
clone_size: once
v_call: TRBV18
d_call: TRBD1
cdr3_aa: CASSLGTGGRDEQYF
cdr3_nt: TGTGCCAGCTCGCTAGGGACAGGGGGCCGGGACGAGCAGTACTTC

j_call: TRBJ1-2
clone_size: NA
v_call: TRBV5-6
d_call: NA
cdr3_aa: CASSLLGYGYTF
cdr3_nt: TGTGCCAGCAGCTTGTTAGGGTATGGCTACACCTTC

j_call: TRBJ2-7
clone_size: medium-sized
v_call: TRBV4-3
d_call: TRBD1
cdr3_aa: CASSQGRGSSWEQYF
cdr3_nt: TGCGCCAGCAGCCAAGGCAGGGGGAGTTCGTGGGAGCAGTACTTC

j_call: TRBJ2-3
clone_size: once
v_call: TRBV2
d_call: NA
cdr3_aa: CASSSRPSDTQYF
cdr3_nt: TGTGCCAGCAGTTCCCGACCTTCAGATACGCAGTATTTT

j_call: TRBJ2-3
clone_size: NA
v_call: TRBV5-1
d_call: TRBD2
cdr3_aa: CASSLGLAGGRTDTQYF
cdr3_nt: TGCGCCAGCAGCTTGGGTCTAGCGGGGGGCCGGACAGATACGCAGTATTTT